This TCR beta chain originates from a study of cytomegalovirus exposure and HLA in healthy donors. The ends lost 2 bases at V and 3 bases at J; junction bases unmatched: 0. Germline CDR1 is LNHNV and CDR2 is YYDKDF (reference sequence). The length of the CDR3 is 14 residues. Primers for the PCR totalled 60 Vbeta and 13 Jbeta. TCRdb's copy holds only in-frame clones and misses some; the assay was immunoSEQ multiplex PCR. The table lists over 150,000 clones, about three quarters of them singletons, with roughly 1.4% in the top ten. Sequences were obtained from PBMCs. The receptor was isolated from a man aged 18 to 35 in good health and CMV-seronegative. J is TRBJ2-3 and V is TRBV15; 9 bases match TRBD2. CDR3 DNA sequence: TGTGCCACCAGCAGAACTAGCGGGACAGATACGCAGTATTTT. Protein: CATSRTSGTDTQYF.